Presented here are 9 T cell receptor beta chains from one specimen sequenced in a study of blood T cell repertoires in COVID-19 (TCRdb year 2020). The receptor library was made with the immunoSEQ multiplex PCR assay. What TCRdb holds here is the immuneACCESS table cut down to in-frame rearrangements. Part of the clones is not present; checked against another copy, under half of the missing clones reflect an unresolved V gene, and the others are unexplained. The sample table records 90,000 to 120,000 clones; 70% to 85% of these occur just once. Jointly, the top ten make up approximately 3.6% of the sample. Material for sequencing was peripheral blood. These receptors were obtained from a woman at least 80 years old with active or convalescent COVID-19.

This clone has ten or more counts. The gene calls are TRBV10-3 and TRBJ2-7; 11 bases align to TRBD2. This CDR3 is 19 amino acids long. V lost 5 bases to trimming and J lost 2 bases; unmatched junction nucleotides: 17. Germline V gene data show CDR1 as ENHRY and CDR2 as SYGVKD. DNA for the CDR3: TGTGCCATCAGTCAGAATTATGGGACTAGCGGAGGAAAAACCTACGAGCAGTACTTC. Amino acids: CAISQNYGTSGGKTYEQYF.

Concerning this clone: A much more abundant neighbour one base away suggests this may be a read error. Distinct nucleotide sequences in the sample also encode this CDR3. The chain carries TRBV19 and TRBJ1-5; 7 bases align to TRBD1. There are 14 residues in the CDR3. Germline V lookup: CDR1 LNHDA, CDR2 SQIVND (reference sequence). The ends lost 5 bases at V and 4 bases at J; junction bases unmatched: 5. The CDR3 spells CASSGVTGNQPQHF. The CDR3, as DNA: TGTGCCAGTAGTGGGGTGACAGGGAATCAGCCCCAGCATTTT.

This clone was picked up one time. The rearrangement joins TRBV29-1 to TRBJ2-5; the match to TRBD1 covers 11 bases. The J segment lost 2 bases and the V segment lost 5 bases, leaving 4 bases of the junction unmatched. This CDR3 is 14 amino acids long. From germline, CDR1 is SQVTM and CDR2 ANQGSEA. CDR3 protein: CSVRGQGAQETQYF. The CDR3 DNA is TGCAGCGTTCGCGGACAGGGGGCTCAAGAGACCCAGTACTTC.

The chain couples TRBV7-2 to TRBJ2-7; maybe TRBD2 (5 bases). V lost 7 bases and J 9 bases, leaving 19 bases between the germline ends. The CDR3 covers 13 residues. The germline V gene encodes CDR1 SGHTA and CDR2 FQGNSA. CDR3 amino acids: CASNPEVGRTQYF. In nucleotides, the CDR3 is TGTGCCAGCAACCCTGAGGTAGGGAGAACGCAGTACTTC.

This sequence joins TRBV29-1 and TRBJ2-5; the match to TRBD2 covers 7 bases. CDR1 and CDR2 (germline): SQVTM, ANQGSEA. This CDR3 is 14 amino acids long. The V segment lost 7 bases and the J segment 4 bases; nucleotides outside the gene matches: 12. This chain's CDR3 is CSGGAGRWGETQYF. As DNA, the CDR3 is TGCAGCGGGGGAGCGGGAAGGTGGGGAGAGACCCAGTACTTC.

This clone occurred once. The chain couples TRBV4-2 to TRBJ2-2; 7 positions match TRBD2. The germline CDR1 and CDR2 sequences are LGHNA and YNFKEQ. The CDR3 spans 16 residues. V lost 3 bases, J lost 3 bases, and 7 bases stayed unmatched. As DNA, the CDR3 is TGTGCCAGCAGCCAGTTCGAGCGGGATTACACCGGGGAGCTGTTTTTT. Translating it yields CASSQFERDYTGELFF.

V is TRBV28 and J is TRBJ1-6, with D unclear. Germline CDR1 reads MDHEN; CDR2 reads SYDVKM. CDR3 size: 17 residues. Between the trimmed V and J ends, which lost 2 bases and 6 bases, there was a span of 17 bases. Here the CDR3 reads CASSLRGRGAFNSPLHF. The CDR3 DNA is TGTGCCAGCAGTTTACGGGGTCGGGGTGCTTTTAATTCACCCCTCCACTTT. Full variable domain (remainder filled in from reference TRBV28 and TRBJ1-6): DVKVTQSSRYLVKRTGEKVFLECVQDMDHENMFWYRQDPGLGLRLIYFSYDVKMKEKGDIPEGYSVSREKKERFSLILESASTNQTSMYLCASSLRGRGAFNSPLHFGNGTRLTVT.

V and J are TRBV10-3 and TRBJ2-1, with TRBD2 matching 9 bases. Germline V gives CDR1 ENHRY, CDR2 SYGVKD. This CDR3 is 13 amino acids long. In nucleotides, the CDR3 is TGTGCTACCGGGCTAGCGGGGTACAATGAGCAGTTCTTC. Residues: CATGLAGYNEQFF.

This chain connects TRBV27 to TRBJ2-7, with TRBD1 matching 8 bases. The J segment lost 3 bases and the V segment lost 4 bases, leaving 8 bases of the junction unmatched. The CDR3 is 15 amino acids. The germline V gene encodes CDR1 MNHEY and CDR2 SMNVEV (reference sequence). The CDR3 spells CASSSPDRDDYEQYF. CDR3 DNA: TGTGCCAGCAGTTCCCCGGACAGGGATGACTACGAGCAGTACTTC.